This T cell receptor (beta chain) was sequenced for a study of T-cell memory formation after mild COVID-19. This clonotype showed up just a few times. Its antigen remains unknown. Points from the study as a whole: Day 15 to 85 contractors were CD4/CD8 balanced; later expanders leaned CD4+. Prior to infection, memory already included some responding clones, suggesting cross-reactive memory joined.

CDR1 and CDR2 (germline): LGHNT, FRNRAP. Deletions cut 6 bases from V and 5 bases from J, with 15 bases between. The CDR3 spans 14 residues. TCRdb passed the 5' RACE reads through MiXCR, listing each CDR3 protein once. The sample records some 600,000 distinct CDR3 sequences, roughly 17% being singletons. This chain joins TRBV12-5 and TRBJ2-3, with D possibly being TRBD1 or TRBD2 (5 bases each). The clonotype comes from an adult woman who had mild COVID-19 (a few samples of this study predate the infection). Cell type and time point are not known. The sequenced sample was PBMCs or a T cell subset sorted from them (not recorded which). The CDR3 spells CASGIGTGEDTQYF. In DNA form, the CDR3 reads TGTGCTAGTGGCATTGGGACGGGCGAAGATACGCAGTATTTT.